This T cell receptor (beta chain) came from a study of identifying expanded T cells in peripheral blood. Study-wide points: Variance in clone template counts between approximately 2-week samples significantly increased with total template count across all healthy donors.

Worth noting for this clone: Its specificity is unknown.

Clones were read by immunoSEQ multiplex PCR, and TCRdb kept only the in-frame ones, dropping some. Of about 84,000 clones in the sample, around 88% were seen once. The junction had 6 bases not matched to a gene; V was cut back by 4 bases and J by 1 base. CDR3 length: 17 amino acids. Per the germline V gene, CDR1 is SGHNT and CDR2 is YYREEE (reference sequence). No infections or other immune events were documented during collection. The V call is TRBV5-4, the J call TRBJ2-6, with 9 bases matching TRBD1. The receptor was isolated from a person aged 18 to 75 in good health. Material for sequencing was blood. This chain's CDR3 is CASSLGTGRSGANVLTF. The CDR3 coding sequence is TGTGCCAGCAGCCTAGGGACAGGGCGATCTGGGGCCAACGTCCTGACTTTC. Using reference TRBV5-4 and TRBJ2-6 for the parts outside the CDR3, the full variable domain is ETGVTQSPTHLIKTRGQQVTLRCSSQSGHNTVSWYQQALGQGPQFIFQYYREEENGRGNFPPRFSGLQFPNYSSELNVNALELDDSALYLCASSLGTGRSGANVLTFGAGSRLTVL.